This entry describes one T cell receptor (beta chain). Its antigen is not identified. The sample is drawn from a study of CD8 T cells in Susac syndrome. Across the whole study: Sequenced Susac syndrome patients included about six with clinically active disease and roughly eight in remission.

Findings of the study overall: The CD4+ T cell repertoires in Susac syndrome did not show any clonal expansion.

A quantity of about 0.5 to 1 ug RNA underwent reverse transcription using random hexamers. TCRdb independently ran MiXCR on the immunoSEQ multiplex PCR reads; one entry per CDR3 protein. The table records roughly 150,000 distinct CDR3 sequences, roughly 95% of them present only once. V dropped 0 bases and J dropped 7 bases, with 10 bases sitting between them. The CDR3 sequence is 13 residues long. Per germline, CDR1 SGHDN and CDR2 FVKESK. This chain connects TRBV14 to TRBJ2-7; D gene uncertain. This clonotype was sampled from a human donor with Susac syndrome. Sequencing used CD4+ T cells from PBMCs. CDR3 sequence: CASSQDYPVEQYF. The DNA of the CDR3 is TGTGCCAGCAGCCAAGACTACCCAGTGGAGCAGTACTTC.